One sample yielded the 23 T cell receptor beta chains listed below, sequenced in a study of blood T cell repertoires in COVID-19. Some clones are missing from TCRdb's copy, which holds only in-frame ones; the method was immunoSEQ multiplex PCR. There are fewer than 350,000 clones in the sample; about 91% occur only once, and roughly a tenth lies in the top ten. The sample was PBMCs or T cells enriched from blood (not recorded which). The receptors were sampled from a woman between 40 and 55 years old who had recovered from COVID-19.

The rearrangement joins TRBV4-3 to TRBJ1-4; 7 bases are a match to TRBD1. Germline CDR1 LGHNA, CDR2 YSLEER. The CDR3 runs 13 residues. The V segment lost 0 bases and the J segment 14 bases; nucleotides outside the gene matches: 6. The CDR3 loop is CASSQDRVRGLFF. The CDR3 nucleotides read TGCGCCAGCAGCCAAGATCGCGTCAGGGGGCTGTTTTTT.

V usage is TRBV2 and J usage is TRBJ2-5, with 7 bases lining up with TRBD2. This CDR3 spans 13 amino acids. Germline trimming cut 7 bases from V and 1 base from J; bases unmatched to any gene: 3. CDR1 and CDR2 from the germline V gene are SNHLY and FYNNEI. The CDR3 protein is CASKGRVQETQYF. CDR3 nucleotides: TGTGCCAGCAAGGGGAGGGTCCAAGAGACCCAGTACTTC.

DNA of the CDR3: TGTGCCAGCACTTTGACAGGGATCACTGAAGCTTTCTTT. Translating gives CASTLTGITEAFF. The V and J genes are TRBV6-5 and TRBJ1-1; 7 nucleotides align to TRBD1. Germline V gene data show CDR1 as MNHEY and CDR2 as SVGAGI. After removal of 7 bases from V and 4 bases from J, the junction contained 6 bases not matched to a gene. The CDR3 runs to 13 residues.

This chain uses TRBV4-3 with TRBJ2-3; 7 bases fit TRBD1. With V trimmed by 0 bases and J by 4 bases, 10 bases remained unmatched. The CDR3 runs 17 residues. Per germline, CDR1 LGHNA and CDR2 YSLEER. The chain's CDR3 is CASSQERQGVSADTQYF. CDR3 sequence (DNA): TGCGCCAGCAGCCAAGAGCGGCAGGGGGTGAGCGCAGATACGCAGTATTTT.

This chain links TRBV7-9 with TRBJ2-7, with D unclear. The CDR3 sequence is 13 residues long. Germline lookup yields CDR1 SEHNR and CDR2 FQNEAQ (reference sequence). The V and J ends lost 6 bases and 2 bases respectively, with 11 bases between them. CDR3 residues: CASRKDTTYEQYF. The CDR3 DNA reads as TGTGCCAGCAGAAAAGACACCACCTACGAGCAGTACTTC.

This chain uses TRBV11-3 with TRBJ2-6; D remains unclear. Germline CDR1 SGHNT, CDR2 YENEEA. The CDR3 is 17 amino acids. V was trimmed by 0 bases and J by 0 bases, leaving 9 bases between them. Written as DNA, the CDR3 is TGTGCCAGCAGCTTAGAGACTTCATCCTCTGGGGCCAACGTCCTGACTTTC. Protein sequence: CASSLETSSSGANVLTF.

The chain is built from TRBV6-2 or TRBV6-3 and TRBJ1-6, with 9 nucleotides matching TRBD1. The germline gives CDR1 MNHEY, CDR2 SVGEGT. The CDR3 runs to 15 residues. V trimming: 0 bases; J trimming: 10 bases; junction bases outside the gene matches: 4. The chain's CDR3 is CASSYSEQGASPLHF. The DNA of the CDR3 is TGTGCCAGCAGTTACTCTGAACAGGGGGCGTCACCCCTCCACTTT.

The chain links TRBV15 to TRBJ2-7; a possible D gene is TRBD1 (8 bases). V lost 9 bases, J lost 4 bases, and 19 bases lay in between. The CDR3 covers 14 residues. The germline V gene has CDR1 LNHNV and CDR2 YYDKDF (reference sequence). The CDR3 is CATGLRTGQYEQYF. CDR3 in DNA: TGTGCCACGGGACTACGGACAGGGCAATACGAGCAGTACTTC.

The V gene is TRBV28, the J gene TRBJ1-1; maybe TRBD1 (6 bases). Trimming removed 7 bases at V and 9 bases at J, with 12 bases between. This CDR3 spans 11 amino acids. CDR1 is MDHEN, CDR2 SYDVKM, per germline. The DNA for the CDR3 is TGTGCCAGCACCACTCAGGGGAAAGCTTTCTTT. It is translated as CASTTQGKAFF.

The chain employs TRBV28 and TRBJ2-1; 8 bases agree with TRBD1. CDR3 length: 14 amino acids. The germline V gene encodes CDR1 MDHEN and CDR2 SYDVKM. Trimming took 6 bases from V and 7 from J; bases not matched to a gene: 8. The CDR3: CASRLRDRLNEQFF. In DNA, the CDR3 is TGTGCCAGCAGGCTACGGGACAGGTTGAATGAGCAGTTCTTC.

This clone was recorded only once. This rearrangement joins TRBV30 to TRBJ2-5; the D is unclear. The length of the CDR3 is 17 residues. Germline loops: CDR1 GTSNPN, CDR2 SVGIG (reference sequence). Trimming removed 0 bases from V and 1 base from J, with 18 bases in between. Here the CDR3 reads CAWSVRSVGSAQETQYF. For the CDR3, the DNA is TGTGCCTGGAGTGTACGATCCGTTGGCAGCGCCCAAGAGACCCAGTACTTC.

This clone was seen more than once but under ten times. V gene TRBV10-3 combines with J gene TRBJ1-5, with TRBD1 matching 9 bases. Germline V gene lookup returns CDR1 ENHRY and CDR2 SYGVKD. This CDR3 region has 15 residues. V shed 10 bases, J shed 7 bases, and the junction held 14 bases outside the gene matches. CDR3 region: CATSPETGGGQPQHF. In DNA form, the CDR3 reads TGTGCCACCTCACCCGAGACAGGGGGAGGCCAGCCCCAGCATTTT.

This chain joins TRBV2 and TRBJ2-7; 7 positions agree with TRBD1. Germline V gene lookup returns CDR1 SNHLY and CDR2 FYNNEI. Trimming took 10 bases from V and 9 from J; bases not matched to a gene: 15. The CDR3 is 13 residues long. The CDR3 is CANLGQNNLRQYF. The CDR3 bases are TGTGCCAACCTGGGACAGAACAACCTCCGGCAGTACTTC.

The J gene is TRBJ1-1, the V gene TRBV5-1, with D perhaps TRBD1 (6 bases). The CDR3 has 14 amino acids. The germline gives CDR1 SGHRS, CDR2 YFSETQ. V gave up 4 bases and J gave up 0 bases, with 10 bases separating them. For the CDR3, the DNA is TGCGCCAGCAGCGGGCAGGGGATGAACACTGAAGCTTTCTTT. It translates to CASSGQGMNTEAFF.

V gene TRBV23-1 combines with J gene TRBJ1-2; TRBD1 matches at 7 bases. TRBV23-1 is an ORF for which the function is uncertain. The CDR3 is 23 amino acids. The V and J ends lost 4 bases and 5 bases, in that order; junction bases with no gene match: 34. The CDR3 DNA reads as TGCGCCAGCAGTCCCGCCAGGGGGGTCAGGCGCTGGGGACGCCCGCTAGCCCTTTATGGCTACACCTTC. It encodes CASSPARGVRRWGRPLALYGYTF.

The rearrangement uses TRBV2 and TRBJ2-1; D possibly corresponds to TRBD2 (6 bases). The germline V and J ends were trimmed by 4 bases and 0 bases, with 10 bases remaining between them. This CDR3 is 15 amino acids long. Germline lookup yields CDR1 SNHLY and CDR2 FYNNEI. The DNA of the CDR3 is TGTGCCAGCAGTGTTGATAGCGGCTCCTACAATGAGCAGTTCTTC. Translating it yields CASSVDSGSYNEQFF.

The V gene is TRBV7-8, the J gene TRBJ2-2; 7 bases align to TRBD2. Germline V gene sequence: CDR1 SGHVS, CDR2 FQNEAQ. CDR3 length equals 16 residues. The J segment lost 7 bases and the V segment lost 4 bases, leaving 12 bases of the junction unmatched. CDR3: CASSSAGGRANGELFF. CDR3 in DNA: TGTGCCAGCAGCTCAGCCGGGGGGAGGGCCAACGGGGAGCTGTTTTTT.

The rearrangement links TRBV28 to TRBJ1-2; D not certain. Trimming removed 4 bases at V and 8 bases at J, with 17 bases between. The length of the CDR3 is 14 residues. In germline, CDR1 is MDHEN, CDR2 SYDVKM. CDR3 coding DNA: TGTGCCAGCAGTTCCCTATTGCGTGGGAGCGGCTACACCTTC. Translated, it gives CASSSLLRGSGYTF.

This clone came up once. J is TRBJ2-7 and V is TRBV18; TRBD2 matches at 10 bases. The length of the CDR3 is 14 residues. The germline V gene encodes CDR1 KGHSH and CDR2 LQKENI. V trimming: 3 bases; J trimming: 2 bases; junction bases outside the gene matches: 1. The CDR3 bases are TGTGCCAGCTCACCGGGACTAGCGACCTACGAGCAGTACTTC. Residues: CASSPGLATYEQYF.

The V gene is TRBV6-2 or TRBV6-3, the J gene TRBJ2-7; D might be TRBD2 (5 bases). The CDR3 has 19 amino acids. V shed 2 bases and J shed 0 bases, with 23 bases lying between them. Germline V gene data show CDR1 as MNHEY and CDR2 as SVGEGT. The CDR3 reads CASSYPLYGEGFSSYEQYF. Here the CDR3 DNA reads TGTGCCAGCAGTTACCCTCTTTATGGCGAGGGTTTCTCCTCCTACGAGCAGTACTTC.

This rearrangement joins TRBV5-1 to TRBJ2-7, with D possibly TRBD1 on 5 matching bases. The germline V gene encodes CDR1 SGHRS and CDR2 YFSETQ. This CDR3 spans 15 amino acids. The V and J ends lost 0 bases and 4 bases respectively, with 14 bases between them. The CDR3 DNA reads as TGCGCCAGCAGCTTGGCGGGCAGGGTTCTATACGAGCAGTACTTC. It translates to CASSLAGRVLYEQYF.

CDR3 DNA sequence: TGTGCCAGCAGCGCGGGACAGGGGTATGGCTACACCTTC. Translating it yields CASSAGQGYGYTF. The chain combines TRBV7-9 with TRBJ1-2; 10 nucleotides line up with TRBD1. CDR1 is SEHNR, CDR2 FQNEAQ, per germline (reference sequence). V trimming: 5 bases; J trimming: 5 bases; junction bases outside the gene matches: 2. The CDR3 has 13 amino acids.

CDR3 sequence reads: CASSYGTSGISEQYF. The CDR3 DNA reads TGCGCCAGCAGCTACGGGACTAGCGGGATTTCAGAGCAGTACTTC. The J gene is TRBJ2-7, the V gene TRBV4-3; TRBD2 aligns across 13 bases. This CDR3 has 15 amino acids. V shed 5 bases and J 7 bases; nucleotides not matched to a gene: 8. Germline CDR1 LGHNA, CDR2 YSLEER.